These T cell receptor beta chains were read from a single sample in a study of T-cell reconstitution after alpha-beta-depleted transplantation in children. Via MiXCR, TCRdb re-called the PCR reads, giving one row per CDR3 protein. The sample has over 400,000 distinct CDR3 sequences, about an eighth seen once. Sample: PBMCs from the stem cell graft donor, taken from the stem cell graft. These TCRs come from a human donor who donated a stem cell graft to a child with combined immunodeficiency. CDR3s include the opening cysteine and the closing phenylalanine or tryptophan. Fields, in order: J gene, D gene, V gene, clone size, CDR3 DNA, CDR3 protein. The D gene is left open where the match is weak. Rows may omit the clone size; those that give it use once, few, many or a size class.

>TRBJ1-3|NA|TRBV3-1|few
TGTGCCAGCAGCGCACGGGCCTCAGTGGGAGGAAACACCATATATTTT
CASSARASVGGNTIYF
>TRBJ2-7|TRBD2|TRBV10-3|NA
TGTGCCATCAGCTTGGGACTAGCGGGAGGTAGGGAGCAGTACTTC
CAISLGLAGGREQYF
>TRBJ2-7|TRBD2|TRBV13|NA
TGTGCCAGCAGCTTAAGTCTCGGTCTAGCGGAACCCTACGAGCAGTACTTC
CASSLSLGLAEPYEQYF
>TRBJ2-2|NA|TRBV27|few
TGTGCCAGCAGCCCAATGGGACACCTTTCGAACACCGGGGAGCTGTTTTTT
CASSPMGHLSNTGELFF
>TRBJ1-1|NA|TRBV5-1|many
TGCGCCAGCAGCTTTTACAGCTACCCAAGGCCAAACACTGAAGCTTTCTTT
CASSFYSYPRPNTEAFF
>TRBJ2-1|TRBD2|TRBV27|NA
TGTGCCAGCAACCAGGCGCTAGCGGGGACTAATGAGCAGTTCTTC
CASNQALAGTNEQFF
>TRBJ2-2|NA|TRBV7-9|NA
TGTGCCAGCAGCGGGGGGGCGAAAAACACCGGGGAGCTGTTTTTT
CASSGGAKNTGELFF
>TRBJ2-3|NA|TRBV3-1|many
TGTGCCAGCAGCCAAGAGAGCACTACGCAGTATTTT
CASSQESTTQYF
>TRBJ2-1|NA|TRBV6-2/TRBV6-3|few
TGTGCCAGCAGTTACTGGGTTTCTGAGCAGTTCTTC
CASSYWVSEQFF
>TRBJ2-1|TRBD2|TRBV2|NA
TGTGCCAGCAGGCAGACTAGCGGGAGGGTAAATCACAATGAGCAGTTCTTC
CASRQTSGRVNHNEQFF
>TRBJ1-1|TRBD1|TRBV12-3/TRBV12-4|many
TGTGCCAGCAGGCTTCGACAGGGGTTGAACACTGAAGCTTTCTTT
CASRLRQGLNTEAFF
>TRBJ2-7|NA|TRBV12-3/TRBV12-4|few
TGTGCCAGCAGTTTAATGGAGACCACCTACGAGCAGTACTTC
CASSLMETTYEQYF
>TRBJ2-3|TRBD2|TRBV20-1|few
TGCAGTGCGCCCCGAGGGGCGGGACTAGACGTAGATACGCAGTATTTT
CSAPRGAGLDVDTQYF
>TRBJ2-5|TRBD1|TRBV28|NA
TGTGCCAGCAGCAACTCACTGAAGGGGGCTCGGGAGACCCAGTACTTC
CASSNSLKGARETQYF
>TRBJ2-1|NA|TRBV7-9|many
TGTGCCAGCAGCTTGGCAGAGAATGAGCAGTTCTTC
CASSLAENEQFF
>TRBJ1-1|NA|TRBV6-1|few
TGTGCCAGCAGTGAAGGGCCGGCCTGGAACACTGAAGCTTTCTTT
CASSEGPAWNTEAFF
>TRBJ1-4|TRBD1|TRBV6-1|NA
TGTGCCAGCAGTAAACCGGGACAGGGTTCGGGTGAAAAACTGTTTTTT
CASSKPGQGSGEKLFF
>TRBJ2-2|TRBD2|TRBV6-2/TRBV6-3|NA
TGTGCCAGCAGTTACGATTTACCAGCGGGAACTGAGACCGGGGAGCTGTTTTTT
CASSYDLPAGTETGELFF
>TRBJ2-1|TRBD2|TRBV4-3|few
TGCGCCAGCAGCCCCGCCTTTGCGGGAGCAATTTACAATGAGCAGTTCTTC
CASSPAFAGAIYNEQFF
>TRBJ1-6|NA|TRBV21-1|once
TGTGCCAGCAGCAAAGGAATAGGGGGGGGCGGCCCGTCCAATAATTCACCCCTCCACTTT
CASSKGIGGGGPSNNSPLHF
>TRBJ1-4|TRBD1|TRBV6-1|NA
TGTGCCAGCAGTCAGGGGGCGGGGACTAATGAAAAACTGTTTTTT
CASSQGAGTNEKLFF
>TRBJ2-1|TRBD2|TRBV12-3/TRBV12-4|NA
TGTGCCAGCAGGCCTCCGGGACTAGCTCCCCATGAGCAGTTCTTC
CASRPPGLAPHEQFF
>TRBJ1-1|NA|TRBV7-9|many
TGTGCCAGCAGTTTGGTACAGAACACTGAAGCTTTCTTT
CASSLVQNTEAFF
>TRBJ2-3|NA|TRBV20-1|NA
TGCAGTGCTAGAGACCCGACAAGGGCGCAGTATTTT
CSARDPTRAQYF
>TRBJ2-1|NA|TRBV29-1|few
TGCAGCGTTGTCTTCTGGTTCGGGTCTACCACCTCCTACAATGAGCAGTTCTTC
CSVVFWFGSTTSYNEQFF